This TCR beta chain appears in the sequencing data of a study of blood T cells in healthy people across ages (dated by TCRdb to 2015 to 2017). Regarding the study in general: In model experiments, template switching captured roughly one uniquely barcoded TCR beta cDNA molecule for every two T cells. The donors were split into four age groups: young (average about 15 years), middle-aged (roughly 39), aged (about 56) and long-lived (more than 80). Using the same blood draw, the study looked at two additional independent replicas of 1 million unique cDNA reads for two donors, one aged 18 to 30 and the other aged 80 or older. Age-related changes in TCR beta repertoire diversity were measured in the study by deep sequencing normalized with unique cDNA molecular identifiers. Donors of different ages were randomly distributed across sequencing lanes to avoid experimental bias. What the study reported, not specific to this receptor: Estimates of total diversity based on one million sequenced T cells were regarded as lower bounds and as underestimates. A strong correlation was found between observed TCR beta diversity and the percentage of naive T cells measured by flow cytometry. Compared with the aged group, more naive CD4+ T cells, fewer expanded clones and increased TCR diversity were shown by the long-lived group, suggesting age selection. Conclusive comparison of naive and antigen-experienced compartments was prevented by the profiling of bulk unsorted PBMCs. Because donor CMV infection status was unknown, age-related changes in expanded clonotypes were potentially confounded. Observed TCR beta diversity per million T cells fell roughly linearly with age, and a significant reduction was already apparent by age roughly 40.

Systemically healthy Caucasian individuals from Russia, 39 in total and aged roughly 6 to 90 years, were included as donors. Each donor gave approximately 10 milliliters of peripheral blood, collected into EDTA-treated Vacutainer tubes. Ficoll-Paque density-gradient centrifugation was used to isolate PBMCs, with at least 6.5 million per sample. Total RNA was extracted from PBMCs with Trizol reagent, with at least 5 micrograms obtained per sample. Naive CD45RAhigh/CD27high T cell percentages were measured by flow cytometry on a PBMC aliquot from every donor. For this chain, trimming is 8 bases at the V end and 6 bases at the J end, and the number of junction bases without a gene match is 12. The CDR3 runs 15 residues from the cysteine to the phenylalanine. Of the read, only the CDR3 DNA is kept; its 45 bases are in frame from base 1. The germline V gene provides CDR1 SNHLY and CDR2 FYNNEI. Library preparation was by 5' RACE. TCRdb records Illumina HiSeq 2500 as the sequencer. The second PCR ran for roughly 6 to 11 cycles and used a J-beta primer mix along with a sample-barcoded 5' primer. A template-switch 5' adaptor carrying 12 random nucleotides introduced a unique molecular identifier onto each TCR beta cDNA molecule. At least 3 million CDR3-containing paired-end reads were obtained from each sample. The Mint cDNA synthesis kit, primed by a TRBC-specific oligonucleotide, was used to synthesize first-strand cDNA from all RNA. Following uracil-DNA glycosylase treatment, all cDNA underwent a first 18-cycle PCR with the universal primers M1SS and BC2_uni_R. The authors processed their data as follows. For normalization, 1 million high-quality reads were randomly selected from each sample, with every read carrying a distinct molecular identifier. Reads sharing molecular identifiers were discarded rather than binned into consensus sequences. MiTCR, set to a Q25 quality threshold and the strictest error-elimination algorithm, was used for CDR3 identification, clonotype clustering and error correction. A nonparametric unseen species model using Euler transformation provided a lower-bound estimate of total TCR beta diversity. TCRdb reprocessing: public reads trimmed at Q25 with fastp, clones called with MiXCR, in-frame beta chains kept. Identical CDR3 protein sequences are pooled into one entry, listed with their most common genes and DNA. What appears here as the V and J calls and clone size reflects TCRdb's work, not the paper's. The sample table holds hundreds of thousands of distinct CDR3 sequences, of which around 45% were seen once. The top ten hold 30% to 35% of the sample.

About this clonotype: Which antigen it targets is not known. No base-level quality is on record; no much larger clone is a single base apart.

The sequence was collected from a woman aged 60-70 years in good health. Recombination joined TRBV2 with TRBJ2-1, with 8 central nucleotides matching TRBD2. The sample consisted of blood. The nucleotides are TGTGCCAGCTTTTCGCGGGAGGCTTCGGGCAATGAGCAGTTCTTC. This sequence encodes CASFSREASGNEQFF.